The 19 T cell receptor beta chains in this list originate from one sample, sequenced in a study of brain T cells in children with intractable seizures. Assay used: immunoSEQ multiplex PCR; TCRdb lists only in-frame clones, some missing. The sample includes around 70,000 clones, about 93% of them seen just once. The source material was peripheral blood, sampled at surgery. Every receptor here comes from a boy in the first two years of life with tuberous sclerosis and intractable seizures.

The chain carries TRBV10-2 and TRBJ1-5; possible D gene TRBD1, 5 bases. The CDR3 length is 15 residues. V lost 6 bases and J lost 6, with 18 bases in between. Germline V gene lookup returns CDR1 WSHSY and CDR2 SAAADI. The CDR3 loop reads CASSYTGGSGQPQHF. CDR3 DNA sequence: TGCGCCAGCAGCTACACCGGGGGTTCGGGTCAGCCCCAGCATTTT.

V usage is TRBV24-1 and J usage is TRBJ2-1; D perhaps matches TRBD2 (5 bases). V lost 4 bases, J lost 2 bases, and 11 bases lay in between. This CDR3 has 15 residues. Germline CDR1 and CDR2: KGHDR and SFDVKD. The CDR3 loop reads CATSELDGTYNEQFF. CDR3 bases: TGTGCCACCAGTGAACTGGACGGGACCTACAATGAGCAGTTCTTC.

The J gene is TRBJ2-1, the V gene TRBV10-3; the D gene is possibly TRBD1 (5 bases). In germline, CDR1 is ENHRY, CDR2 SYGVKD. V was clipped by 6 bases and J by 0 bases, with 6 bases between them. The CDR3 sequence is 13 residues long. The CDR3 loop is CAISTGSYNEQFF. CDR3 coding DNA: TGTGCCATCAGCACAGGCTCCTACAATGAGCAGTTCTTC.

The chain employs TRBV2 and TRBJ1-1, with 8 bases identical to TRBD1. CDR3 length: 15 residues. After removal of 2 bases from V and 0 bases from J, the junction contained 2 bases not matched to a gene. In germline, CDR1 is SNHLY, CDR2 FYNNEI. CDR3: CASSERTGMNTEAFF. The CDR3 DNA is TGTGCCAGCAGTGAACGGACAGGGATGAACACTGAAGCTTTCTTT.

Written as DNA, the CDR3 is TGTGCCAGCAGCGTAGCTGGTGCCTCAAACACTGAAGCTTTCTTT. It codes for CASSVAGASNTEAFF. V usage is TRBV9 and J usage is TRBJ1-1; the D is unclear. Germline loops: CDR1 SGDLS, CDR2 YYNGEE. This CDR3 comprises 15 residues. Trimming stripped 0 bases from V and 2 bases from J, with 11 bases between.

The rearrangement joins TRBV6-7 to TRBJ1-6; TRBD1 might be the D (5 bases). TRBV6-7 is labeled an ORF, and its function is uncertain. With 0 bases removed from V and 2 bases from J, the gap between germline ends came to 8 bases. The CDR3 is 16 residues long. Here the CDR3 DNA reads TGTGCCAGCAGTTACTCGAGGGGAGCCTATAATTCACCCCTCCACTTT. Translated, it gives CASSYSRGAYNSPLHF.

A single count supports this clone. The DNA of the CDR3 is TGTGCCAGCAGGGTAACAGGGGGAATGAACACTGAAGCTTTCTTT. As protein: CASRVTGGMNTEAFF. This rearrangement joins TRBV6-4 to TRBJ1-1; 8 nucleotides agree with TRBD1. Germline-derived CDR1 and CDR2 are MRHNA and SNTAGT. This CDR3 region has 15 residues. The V gene end was trimmed by 6 bases and the J gene end by 0 bases; junction bases not matched to a gene: 6.

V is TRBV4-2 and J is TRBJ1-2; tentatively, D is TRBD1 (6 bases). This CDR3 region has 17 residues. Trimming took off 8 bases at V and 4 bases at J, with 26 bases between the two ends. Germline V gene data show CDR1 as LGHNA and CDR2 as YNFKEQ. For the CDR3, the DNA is TGTGCCAGCTCAAGCTCGGTAGGGGGGGACGGGAGCTATGGCTACACCTTC. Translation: CASSSSVGGDGSYGYTF.

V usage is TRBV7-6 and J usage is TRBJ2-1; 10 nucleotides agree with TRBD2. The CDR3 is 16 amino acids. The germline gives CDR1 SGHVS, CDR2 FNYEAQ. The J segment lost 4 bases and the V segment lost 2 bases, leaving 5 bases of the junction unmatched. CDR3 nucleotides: TGTGCCAGCAGCTTAAGGATAGCGGGGGGTTACAATGAGCAGTTCTTC. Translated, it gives CASSLRIAGGYNEQFF.

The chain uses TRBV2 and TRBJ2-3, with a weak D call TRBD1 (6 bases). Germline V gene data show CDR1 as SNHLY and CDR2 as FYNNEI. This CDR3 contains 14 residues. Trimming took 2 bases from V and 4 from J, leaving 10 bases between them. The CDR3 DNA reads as TGTGCCAGCAGTGAATACAGGGCCGCAGATACGCAGTATTTT. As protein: CASSEYRAADTQYF.

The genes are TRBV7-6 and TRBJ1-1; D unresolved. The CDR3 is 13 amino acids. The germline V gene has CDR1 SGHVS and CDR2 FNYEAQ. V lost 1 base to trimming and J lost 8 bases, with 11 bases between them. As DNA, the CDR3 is TGTGCCAGCAGCTTAGGGGTCGGGGTAGAAGCTTTCTTT. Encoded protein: CASSLGVGVEAFF. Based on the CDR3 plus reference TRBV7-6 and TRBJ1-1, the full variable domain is GAGVSQSPRYKVTKRGQDVALRCDPISGHVSLYWYRQALGQGPEFLTYFNYEAQQDKSGLPNDRFSAERPEGSISTLTIQRTEQRDSAMYRCASSLGVGVEAFFGQGTRLTVV.

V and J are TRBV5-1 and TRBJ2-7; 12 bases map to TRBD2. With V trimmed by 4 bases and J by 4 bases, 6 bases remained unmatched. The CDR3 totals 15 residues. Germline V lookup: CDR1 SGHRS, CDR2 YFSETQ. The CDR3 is CASSPRLAGDYEQYF. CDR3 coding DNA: TGCGCCAGCAGCCCAAGACTAGCGGGGGATTACGAGCAGTACTTC.

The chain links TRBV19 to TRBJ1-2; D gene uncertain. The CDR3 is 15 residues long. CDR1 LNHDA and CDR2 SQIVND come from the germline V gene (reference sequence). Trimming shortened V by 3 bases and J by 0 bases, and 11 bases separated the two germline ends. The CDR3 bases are TGTGCCAGTAGTATCTACCCAACAGCTAACTATGGCTACACCTTC. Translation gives CASSIYPTANYGYTF.

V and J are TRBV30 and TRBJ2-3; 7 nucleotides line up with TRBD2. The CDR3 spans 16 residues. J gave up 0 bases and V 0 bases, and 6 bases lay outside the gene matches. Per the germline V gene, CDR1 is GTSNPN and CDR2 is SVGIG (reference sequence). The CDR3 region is CAWSVDPSGSTDTQYF. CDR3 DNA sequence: TGTGCCTGGAGTGTAGATCCTAGCGGCAGCACAGATACGCAGTATTTT.

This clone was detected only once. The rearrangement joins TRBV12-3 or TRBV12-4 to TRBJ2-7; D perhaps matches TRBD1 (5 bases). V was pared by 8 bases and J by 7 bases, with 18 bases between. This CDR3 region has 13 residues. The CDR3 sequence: CASGLGALREQYF. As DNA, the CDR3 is TGTGCCAGCGGATTAGGGGCACTCCGGGAGCAGTACTTC.

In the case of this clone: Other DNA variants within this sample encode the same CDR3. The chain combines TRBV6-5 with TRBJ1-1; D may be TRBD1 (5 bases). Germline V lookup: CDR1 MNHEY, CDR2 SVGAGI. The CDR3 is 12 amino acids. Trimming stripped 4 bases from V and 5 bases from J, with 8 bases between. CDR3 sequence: CASSSGGTEAFF. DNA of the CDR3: TGTGCCAGCAGTTCGGGGGGGACTGAAGCTTTCTTT.

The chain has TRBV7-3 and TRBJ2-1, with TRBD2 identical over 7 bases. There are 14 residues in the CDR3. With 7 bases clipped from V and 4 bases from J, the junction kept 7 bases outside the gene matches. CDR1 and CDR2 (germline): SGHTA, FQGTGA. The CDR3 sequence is CASMAGVGYNEQFF. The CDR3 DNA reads TGTGCCAGCATGGCGGGAGTAGGGTACAATGAGCAGTTCTTC. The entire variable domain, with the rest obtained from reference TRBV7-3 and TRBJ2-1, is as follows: GAGVSQTPSNKVTEKGKYVELRCDPISGHTALYWYRQSLGQGPEFLIYFQGTGAADDSGLPNDRFFAVRPEGSVSTLKIQRTERGDSAVYLCASMAGVGYNEQFFGPGTRLTVL.

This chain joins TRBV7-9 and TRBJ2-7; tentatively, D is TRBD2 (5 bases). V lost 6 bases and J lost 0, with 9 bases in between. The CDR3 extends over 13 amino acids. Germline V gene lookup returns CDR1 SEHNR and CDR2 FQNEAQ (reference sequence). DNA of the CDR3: TGTGCCAGCAGGAAAGCGGACTCCTACGAGCAGTACTTC. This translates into CASRKADSYEQYF.

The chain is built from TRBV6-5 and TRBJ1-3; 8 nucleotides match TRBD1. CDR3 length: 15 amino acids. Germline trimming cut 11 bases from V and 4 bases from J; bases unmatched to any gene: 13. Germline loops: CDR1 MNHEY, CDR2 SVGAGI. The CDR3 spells CAAQPHRGSGNTIYF. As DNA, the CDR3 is TGTGCCGCCCAACCCCACAGGGGGTCCGGAAACACCATATATTTT.